The next 2 T cell receptor beta chains were all read from a single sample in a study of blood T cell repertoires in COVID-19. Sequencing used immunoSEQ multiplex PCR; TCRdb keeps in-frame clones, though not all of them. Found here are about 120,000 clones, 85% to 90% of them singletons; the top ten hold roughly a quarter. Sequenced input: peripheral blood. These receptors originate from a man in his sixties or seventies with active or convalescent COVID-19.

The J gene is TRBJ2-5, the V gene TRBV7-9; D gene uncertain. V dropped 8 bases and J dropped 3 bases, with 13 bases sitting between them. From germline, CDR1 is SEHNR and CDR2 FQNEAQ (reference sequence). The CDR3 loop spans 13 amino acids. As DNA, the CDR3 is TGTGCCAGCGGTAGGCTAAGCGAAGAGACCCAGTACTTC. This encodes CASGRLSEETQYF.

This clone was recorded once. The chain carries TRBV2 and TRBJ1-5, with D possibly being TRBD1 (5 bases). The ends were cut back, 3 bases at V and 8 bases at J, with 14 bases in the middle. The length of the CDR3 is 14 residues. CDR1 and CDR2 from the germline V gene are SNHLY and FYNNEI. This chain's CDR3 is CASSESFGGEPQHF. The CDR3 DNA reads as TGTGCCAGCAGTGAGAGTTTCGGGGGGGAGCCCCAGCATTTT. The full variable domain, rest sourced from reference TRBV2 and TRBJ1-5, is EPEVTQTPSHQVTQMGQEVILRCVPISNHLYFYWYRQILGQKVEFLVSFYNNEISEKSEIFDDQFSVERPDGSNFTLKIRSTKLEDSAMYFCASSESFGGEPQHFGDGTRLSIL.